This T cell receptor (beta chain) was sequenced for a study of T cell responses to AZD1222 COVID-19 vaccine. Germline assignment: CDR1 ENHRY and CDR2 SYGVKD. The V end was cut by 10 bases, the J end by 4 bases, with 16 bases between. CDR3 length: 13 amino acids. The table came from immunoSEQ multiplex PCR; TCRdb's copy has only in-frame clones and leaves some out. The sample yields under 300,000 clones, 80% to 95% seen once. The clonotype comes from an adult in good health. The J gene is TRBJ1-2, the V gene TRBV10-3; a possible D gene is TRBD1 (5 bases). The input for sequencing was peripheral blood, taken on day 0 of AZD1222 vaccination. Here the CDR3 reads CASGPGGSYGYTF. The DNA of the CDR3 is TGTGCCAGCGGTCCGGGGGGATCCTATGGCTACACCTTC.